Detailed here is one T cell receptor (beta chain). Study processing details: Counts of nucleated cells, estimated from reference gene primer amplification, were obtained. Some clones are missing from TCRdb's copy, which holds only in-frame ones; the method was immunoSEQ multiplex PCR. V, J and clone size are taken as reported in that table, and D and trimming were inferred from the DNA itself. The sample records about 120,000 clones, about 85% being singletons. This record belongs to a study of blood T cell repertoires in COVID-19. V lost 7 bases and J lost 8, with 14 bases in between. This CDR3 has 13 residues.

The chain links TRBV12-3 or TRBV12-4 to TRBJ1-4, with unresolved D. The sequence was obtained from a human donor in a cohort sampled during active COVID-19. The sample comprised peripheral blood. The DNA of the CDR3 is TGTGCCAGCAACCCCCTGGGAGGGGAAAAACTGTTTTTT. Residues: CASNPLGGEKLFF.